Listed below are T cell receptor beta chains from one sample, sequenced in a study of cytomegalovirus exposure and HLA in healthy donors. Some clones are missing from TCRdb's copy, which holds only in-frame ones; the method was immunoSEQ multiplex PCR. The data hold 90,000 to 150,000 clones, with 78% observed a single time. Sequencing was carried out using PBMCs. These TCRs come from a woman aged 25-40 years in good health and CMV-seropositive. Both conserved end residues are part of each CDR3. Each record gives: V gene, J gene, D gene, clone size, CDR3 protein, CDR3 DNA. A D gene is named only where the DNA matches it firmly. Size values are once, few and many counts, or a class for expanded clones, and some rows have none.

TRBV7-9	TRBJ2-5	TRBD2	NA	CASSLWAGGQQETQYF	TGTGCCAGCAGCTTATGGGCGGGGGGCCAGCAAGAGACCCAGTACTTC
TRBV9	TRBJ2-7	NA	NA	CASSVGWGTYYEQYF	TGTGCCAGCAGCGTAGGGTGGGGGACTTACTACGAGCAGTACTTC
TRBV5-4	TRBJ1-4	NA	NA	CASSHRQSTNEKLFF	TGTGCCAGCAGCCACCGACAATCAACTAATGAAAAACTGTTTTTT
TRBV4-3	TRBJ2-2	NA	NA	CASSQVRGTGELFF	TGCGCCAGCAGCCAAGTCCGGGGGACCGGGGAGCTGTTTTTT
TRBV4-2	TRBJ1-1	NA	NA	CASSQGKNGDTEAFF	TGTGCCAGCAGCCAGGGTAAGAACGGGGACACTGAAGCTTTCTTT
TRBV7-2	TRBJ1-2	NA	NA	CASSLAVLSGYTF	TGTGCCAGCAGCTTAGCTGTCCTATCCGGCTACACCTTC
TRBV6-1	TRBJ1-5	NA	few	CASREGWQPQHF	TGTGCCAGCAGAGAGGGTTGGCAGCCCCAGCATTTT
TRBV2	TRBJ2-2	TRBD2	NA	CASSVASGGLTTGELFF	TGTGCCAGCAGTGTAGCTAGCGGGGGCCTTACCACCGGGGAGCTGTTTTTT
TRBV12-5	TRBJ1-4	NA	NA	CASGSPPHYTASEGKLFF	TGTGCTAGTGGTTCTCCCCCTCACTACACGGCATCGGAGGGAAAACTGTTTTTT
TRBV10-2	TRBJ2-5	TRBD1	NA	CASSDSGGQETQYF	TGCGCCAGCAGTGACTCAGGGGGCCAAGAGACCCAGTACTTC
TRBV6-1	TRBJ1-6	NA	once	CASSAGSSPLHF	TGTGCCAGCAGTGCGGGGAGTTCACCCCTCCACTTT
TRBV11-2	TRBJ2-7	TRBD2	once	CASSRGTSGDLKYEQYF	TGTGCCAGCAGCCGTGGGACTAGCGGGGATCTAAAATACGAGCAGTACTTC
TRBV7-6	TRBJ1-3	TRBD1	NA	CASSPGQDSGNTIYF	TGTGCCAGCAGCCCCGGACAGGACTCTGGAAACACCATATATTTT
TRBV28	TRBJ1-2	NA	few	CASSQDTTYGYTF	TGTGCCAGCAGTCAAGACACAACCTATGGCTACACCTTC
TRBV30	TRBJ2-7	NA	NA	CAWSVLRLDWHYEQYF	TGTGCCTGGAGTGTTCTTCGGTTGGACTGGCACTACGAGCAGTACTTC
TRBV4-3	TRBJ1-5	NA	once	CASSLGVNQPQHF	TGCGCCAGCAGCCTAGGGGTCAATCAGCCCCAGCATTTT
TRBV6-5	TRBJ2-5	NA	NA	CASRMRGETQYF	TGTGCCAGCCGTATGCGGGGAGAGACCCAGTACTTC
TRBV27	TRBJ1-2	TRBD1	NA	CASSHRQGYTNYGYTF	TGTGCCAGCAGTCATCGACAGGGATACACTAACTATGGCTACACCTTC
TRBV4-3	TRBJ1-2	NA	few	CASSDGGGDNYGYTF	TGCGCCAGCAGCGACGGAGGGGGGGATAACTATGGCTACACCTTC
TRBV7-3	TRBJ2-1	NA	NA	CASSLNGGPWNGDEQFF	TGTGCCAGCAGCTTAAATGGGGGCCCATGGAATGGGGATGAGCAGTTCTTC
TRBV5-5	TRBJ1-3	TRBD1	NA	CASSPGQESPFISGNTIYF	TGTGCCAGCAGCCCTGGACAGGAATCACCCTTCATCTCTGGAAACACCATATATTTT
TRBV7-8	TRBJ1-2	NA	once	CASSAGHPRTVYYGYTF	TGTGCCAGCAGCGCAGGGCACCCCCGGACGGTATACTATGGCTACACCTTC
TRBV4-3	TRBJ1-4	NA	NA	CASSQYSATNEKLFF	TGCGCCAGCAGCCAGTACAGTGCAACTAATGAAAAACTGTTTTTT
TRBV7-3	TRBJ1-2	TRBD1	NA	CASSQGQGAHYTF	TGTGCCAGCAGTCAAGGCCAGGGGGCCCACTACACCTTC
TRBV5-6	TRBJ2-2	NA	NA	CASSLLRGGTGELFF	TGTGCCAGCAGCTTGCTGCGGGGCGGGACCGGGGAGCTGTTTTTT
TRBV7-3	TRBJ1-1	TRBD1	few	CASRRDSATEAFF	TGTGCCAGCAGGCGGGACAGTGCCACTGAAGCTTTCTTT
TRBV7-9	TRBJ1-3	NA	few	CASSPGAGSTIYF	TGTGCCAGCAGCCCTGGGGCAGGTTCCACCATATATTTT
TRBV19	TRBJ2-7	NA	NA	CASSQTLTSYEQYF	TGTGCCAGTAGCCAGACATTGACCTCCTACGAGCAGTACTTC
TRBV6-6	TRBJ2-4	TRBD2	NA	CASSPGGVVAKNIQYF	TGTGCCAGCAGCCCCGGGGGGGTGGTAGCCAAAAACATTCAGTACTTC
TRBV7-9	TRBJ1-2	TRBD1	NA	CASSHRQGEGYTF	TGTGCCAGCAGCCATAGACAGGGAGAGGGCTACACCTTC
TRBV30	TRBJ1-2	TRBD1	once	CAWSEGDRGIDGYTF	TGTGCCTGGAGTGAAGGGGACAGGGGGATCGATGGCTACACCTTC
TRBV18	TRBJ2-7	NA	NA	CASSPSGYNYEQYF	TGTGCCAGCTCACCATCAGGGTACAACTACGAGCAGTACTTC
TRBV30	TRBJ2-1	NA	NA	CAWSLLVAYNEQFF	TGTGCCTGGAGTTTACTCGTTGCCTACAATGAGCAGTTCTTC
TRBV4-1	TRBJ1-2	NA	NA	CASSQNALGSWYGYTF	TGCGCCAGCAGCCAGAATGCCCTGGGGAGTTGGTATGGCTACACCTTC
TRBV7-3	TRBJ2-1	TRBD2	NA	CASSLRGGVWGSYNEQFF	TGTGCCAGCAGCTTACGGGGGGGCGTCTGGGGCTCCTACAATGAGCAGTTCTTC
TRBV5-6	TRBJ2-1	TRBD1	NA	CASSLGQGPYNEQFF	TGTGCCAGCAGCCTGGGACAGGGACCCTACAATGAGCAGTTCTTC
TRBV5-1	TRBJ1-4	NA	NA	CASAPEAQTNEKLFF	TGCGCCAGCGCCCCTGAGGCCCAGACTAATGAAAAACTGTTTTTT
TRBV4-2	TRBJ2-1	NA	NA	CASSLRDSSSYNEQFF	TGTGCCAGCAGCCTCAGGGACTCAAGCTCCTACAATGAGCAGTTCTTC
TRBV27	TRBJ1-5	TRBD1	once	CASAGQGAILGNQPQHF	TGTGCCAGCGCCGGACAGGGGGCGATTCTGGGCAATCAGCCCCAGCATTTT
TRBV2	TRBJ1-5	NA	NA	CASSEFRSNQPQHF	TGTGCCAGCAGTGAATTTCGTAGCAATCAGCCCCAGCATTTT
TRBV27	TRBJ2-3	TRBD2	NA	CASSLLTSGGATDTQYF	TGTGCCAGCAGCCTTTTAACTAGCGGGGGGGCCACAGATACGCAGTATTTT
TRBV6-1	TRBJ2-3	TRBD2	once	CASSEGHAGGETDTQYF	TGTGCCAGCAGTGAAGGGCACGCGGGGGGCGAAACAGATACGCAGTATTTT
TRBV28	TRBJ1-6	TRBD1	NA	CASSLRTGRGNSPLHF	TGTGCCAGCAGTCTCAGGACAGGGAGAGGTAATTCACCCCTCCACTTT
TRBV5-6	TRBJ1-1	NA	NA	CASSSRGRGNTEAFF	TGTGCCAGCAGCTCCAGGGGCCGGGGGAACACTGAAGCTTTCTTT
TRBV18	TRBJ2-1	TRBD2	NA	CASSPGLAGGHEQFF	TGTGCCAGCTCACCGGGACTAGCGGGGGGGCATGAGCAGTTCTTC
TRBV5-6	TRBJ1-4	TRBD1	few	CASSIQGRTNEKLFF	TGTGCCAGCAGCATACAGGGGCGGACTAATGAAAAACTGTTTTTT
TRBV9	TRBJ2-5	NA	NA	CASSVGGSAKETQYF	TGTGCCAGCAGCGTAGGCGGTAGCGCTAAAGAGACCCAGTACTTC
TRBV20-1	TRBJ2-3	NA	NA	CSARPRDTQYF	TGCAGTGCTAGGCCTCGGGATACGCAGTATTTT